The 18 T cell receptor beta chains below all came from one sample that was sequenced in a study of T cell responses to AZD1222 COVID-19 vaccine (dated by TCRdb to the early 2020s). Library prep was done by the immunoSEQ multiplex PCR assay. TCRdb mirrors the immuneACCESS table, restricted to in-frame sequences. Some clones are absent from its copies; in checked studies, under half trace to an unresolved V gene, and the reason for the others is unknown. Here the sample has about 100,000 clones; around nine tenths occur a single time. The ten largest clones take up about 16% of the sample. The time point tag for this specimen amounts to: baseline before first vaccination. This material consisted of peripheral blood, taken on day 0 of AZD1222 vaccination. The receptors were sampled from an adult in good health.

This chain links TRBV7-8 with TRBJ2-3; D is unclear. The CDR3 extends over 14 amino acids. V was cut by 4 bases and J by 4 bases, with 12 bases left in between. Germline assignment: CDR1 SGHVS and CDR2 FQNEAQ. This CDR3 reads CASSSSLSPDTQYF. The CDR3 DNA reads TGTGCCAGCAGCTCCAGTCTGAGTCCAGATACGCAGTATTTT.

The table lists this clone with a count of one. The chain links TRBV9 to TRBJ1-2, with a weak D call TRBD1 (5 bases). From germline, CDR1 is SGDLS and CDR2 YYNGEE. The CDR3 consists of 13 residues. Trimming stripped 4 bases from V and 3 bases from J, with 10 bases between. CDR3 nucleotides: TGTGCCAGCAGCAGGGGTAGTGACTATGGCTACACCTTC. Translated, it gives CASSRGSDYGYTF.

The V gene is TRBV13, the J gene TRBJ2-1; TRBD2 might be the D (5 bases). V lost 0 bases and J 8 bases, leaving 8 bases between the germline ends. Germline values: CDR1 PRHDT, CDR2 FYEKMQ (reference sequence). This CDR3 contains 13 residues. The CDR3 region has the DNA TGTGCCAGCAGCTTAGGTAATAGCGATGAGCAGTTCTTC. Protein: CASSLGNSDEQFF.

The chain couples TRBV27 to TRBJ1-2; D possibly corresponds to TRBD1 (6 bases). The V gene's germline CDR1 is MNHEY and CDR2 SMNVEV (reference sequence). Trimming removed 5 bases at V and 8 bases at J, with 15 bases between. The CDR3 covers 13 residues. The CDR3 bases are TGTGCCAGCAGTGCCGGGGGCCGTACGGGCTACACCTTC. Its protein is CASSAGGRTGYTF.

The chain has TRBV3-1 (or the pseudogene TRBV3-2) and TRBJ1-1; a weak D match, TRBD1 (5 bases). This CDR3 has 14 amino acids. Looked up from germline, CDR1 is LGHDT and CDR2 is YNNKEL (reference sequence). The V end lost 5 bases, the J end lost 1 base, and 11 bases lay between the germline ends. This chain's CDR3 is CASSWGGRNTEAFF. CDR3 sequence (DNA): TGTGCCAGCAGCTGGGGCGGGCGGAACACTGAAGCTTTCTTT.

The V gene is TRBV7-2, the J gene TRBJ1-6, with a tentative D call TRBD1 (5 bases). The V end was cut by 1 base, the J end by 10 bases, with 17 bases between. Germline CDR1 reads SGHTA; CDR2 reads FQGNSA. The CDR3 is 16 residues long. In DNA, the CDR3 is TGTGCCAGCAGCTTAGAAAGGTCAGGGAGGAGATCACCCCTCCACTTT. Encoded protein: CASSLERSGRRSPLHF. The full variable domain, rest sourced from reference TRBV7-2 and TRBJ1-6, is GAGVSQSPSNKVTEKGKDVELRCDPISGHTALYWYRQSLGQGLEFLIYFQGNSAPDKSGLPSDRFSAERTGGSVSTLTIQRTQQEDSAVYLCASSLERSGRRSPLHFGNGTRLTVT.

Only one count was recorded for this clone. Other DNA sequences of this sample code for an identical CDR3. CDR3 loop: CASREGNSGNTIYF. CDR3 in DNA: TGTGCCAGCAGAGAGGGGAACTCTGGAAACACCATATATTTT. V usage is TRBV28 and J usage is TRBJ1-3, with D maybe TRBD1 (5 bases). CDR1 MDHEN and CDR2 SYDVKM come from the germline V gene. Deletions cut 6 bases from V and 0 bases from J, with 9 bases between. The CDR3 spans 14 residues. Supplemented by reference TRBV28 and TRBJ1-3, the full variable domain reads DVKVTQSSRYLVKRTGEKVFLECVQDMDHENMFWYRQDPGLGLRLIYFSYDVKMKEKGDIPEGYSVSREKKERFSLILESASTNQTSMYLCASREGNSGNTIYFGEGSWLTVV.

The chain has TRBV10-3 and TRBJ1-3, with TRBD1 matching over 7 bases. Germline CDR1 reads ENHRY; CDR2 reads SYGVKD. There are 16 residues in the CDR3. V shed 10 bases and J 0 bases; nucleotides not matched to a gene: 12. CDR3 DNA sequence: TGTGCCACCACCCGGGGACAGCTCACCTCTGGAAACACCATATATTTT. This encodes CATTRGQLTSGNTIYF.

The V call is TRBV12-3 or TRBV12-4, the J call TRBJ1-1; tentatively, D is TRBD1 (6 bases). CDR3 length: 12 amino acids. Trimming took off 6 bases at V and 5 bases at J, with 10 bases between the two ends. CDR3 in amino acids: CASRQGYTEAFF. The CDR3 coding sequence is TGTGCCAGCAGACAGGGCTATACTGAAGCTTTCTTT.

The V and J genes are TRBV6-4 and TRBJ1-2, with TRBD1 matching 9 bases. The CDR3 is 15 residues long. Looked up from germline, CDR1 is MRHNA and CDR2 is SNTAGT. Trimming at V came to 2 bases and at J to 0 bases, leaving 1 base not matched to a gene. CDR3: CASSDRDRANYGYTF. The CDR3 coding sequence is TGTGCCAGCAGTGACCGGGACAGGGCTAACTATGGCTACACCTTC.

V is TRBV5-1 and J is TRBJ2-7, with a tentative D call TRBD2 (5 bases). Germline-derived CDR1 and CDR2 are SGHRS and YFSETQ. Trimming pared 2 bases from V and 3 bases from J, leaving 6 bases between. The CDR3 is made up of 12 amino acids. CDR3 residues: CASSLGLYEQYF. The CDR3 bases are TGCGCCAGCAGCTTAGGACTCTACGAGCAGTACTTC.

DNA for the CDR3: TGTGCCAGCAGCCCAAGACGCCCGTCCCGGGACAGGGACGGAGGCGAGCAGTACTTC. It codes for CASSPRRPSRDRDGGEQYF. This sequence joins TRBV3-1 (or the pseudogene TRBV3-2) and TRBJ2-7; TRBD1 matches at 9 bases. The CDR3 is 19 amino acids. The trim removed 4 bases at V and 6 bases at J, leaving 22 bases unmatched. Germline V gene data show CDR1 as LGHDT and CDR2 as YNNKEL (reference sequence).

This chain uses TRBV3-1 (or the pseudogene TRBV3-2) with TRBJ2-3; D not certain. Germline lookup yields CDR1 LGHDT and CDR2 YNNKEL (reference sequence). The V end was cut by 1 base, the J end by 6 bases, with 23 bases between. This CDR3 contains 18 residues. CDR3 nucleotide sequence: TGTGCCAGCAGCCAAGGCTTTGGGCCCGCCGGTGAGGTGGATACGCAGTATTTT. It is translated as CASSQGFGPAGEVDTQYF.

About this clone: Distinct nucleotide sequences in the sample also encode this CDR3. This chain uses TRBV7-9 with TRBJ2-3; no definite D call. Looked up from germline, CDR1 is SEHNR and CDR2 is FQNEAQ (reference sequence). Trimming left V 1 base short and J 3 bases short, with 2 bases between. This CDR3 is 12 amino acids long. This chain's CDR3 is CASSLDTDTQYF. CDR3 in DNA: TGTGCCAGCAGCTTAGATACAGATACGCAGTATTTT.

CDR3 region: CASSLGQDPSTGELFF. The CDR3 region has the DNA TGTGCCAGCAGCCTCGGACAGGACCCATCCACCGGGGAGCTGTTTTTT. The chain uses TRBV7-7 and TRBJ2-2; 7 positions agree with TRBD1. The CDR3 loop spans 16 amino acids. Trimming removed 5 bases from V and 4 bases from J; junction bases left unmatched: 10. Germline lookup yields CDR1 SSHAT and CDR2 FNYEAQ (reference sequence).

This clone was detected only once. The chain joins TRBV11-3 to TRBJ1-2; TRBD1 might be the D (5 bases). Germline CDR1 reads SGHNT; CDR2 reads YENEEA. V was pared by 0 bases and J by 8 bases, with 13 bases between. This CDR3 spans 14 amino acids. CDR3 nucleotides: TGTGCCAGCAGCTTAGAGAGAGGGGATCGGGGCTACACCTTC. Amino acids: CASSLERGDRGYTF. Using reference TRBV11-3 and TRBJ1-2 for the parts outside the CDR3, the full variable domain is EAGVVQSPRYKIIEKKQPVAFWCNPISGHNTLYWYLQNLGQGPELLIRYENEEAVDDSQLPKDRFSAERLKGVDSTLKIQPAELGDSAVYLCASSLERGDRGYTFGSGTRLTVV.

The chain carries TRBV6-2 or TRBV6-3 and TRBJ1-5, with 8 bases aligning to TRBD1. Trimming removed 2 bases from V and 7 bases from J; junction bases left unmatched: 16. This CDR3 has 18 residues. CDR1 is MNHEY, CDR2 SVGEGT, per germline. CDR3 protein: CASSYPIYSDRGRQPQHF. CDR3 nucleotides: TGTGCCAGCAGTTACCCAATATATTCAGACAGGGGTAGACAGCCCCAGCATTTT.

The rearrangement uses TRBV28 and TRBJ2-5; D perhaps matches TRBD1 (5 bases). The CDR3 sequence is 15 residues long. The V end lost 3 bases, the J end lost 2 bases, and 13 bases lay between the germline ends. CDR1 is MDHEN, CDR2 SYDVKM, per germline. The DNA for the CDR3 is TGTGCCAGCAGTTTGCCTGGGGCAGGTCAAGAGACCCAGTACTTC. This gives the protein CASSLPGAGQETQYF.